This T cell receptor (beta chain) appears in the sequencing data of a study of T cells in Graves' hyperthyroidism and ophthalmopathy. Notes on the study in general: Among clonotypes expanded in thyroid above 0.001, most were also found in blood.

Authors of the study amplified TCR beta CDR3 regions from RNA transcripts. Carried out on the TCR CDR3, a first-round RT-PCR used the HTBI primer set. TCRdb passed the multiplex PCR reads through MiXCR, listing each CDR3 protein once. This table holds approximately 720,000 distinct CDR3 sequences, about 19% found once. As concerns this clonotype: Antigen: not known.

Pregnant or lactating patients were excluded, as were those with uncontrolled infection or other autoimmune disease. For the diagnoses, clinical symptoms, serum thyroxine and TRAb, thyroid ultrasound and orbital computed tomography were used. Unmatched junction bases numbered 18, after V lost 7 bases and J lost 5 bases. The CDR3 covers 18 residues. The sequence was obtained from a woman aged 50 to 60 with Graves' hyperthyroidism that later progressed to Graves' ophthalmopathy. The gene calls are TRBV12-3 or TRBV12-4 and TRBJ2-7, with 12 bases matching TRBD2. Specimen: blood. CDR3 in DNA: TGTGCCAGCACCCTGACTAGCGGGGGCGCTTTTATGATCCACGAGCAGTACTTC. It codes for CASTLTSGGAFMIHEQYF.